This TCR beta chain is from a study of blood T cells in healthy people across ages. CDR1 is SGHRS and CDR2 is YFSETQ in the germline V gene. V was shortened by 3 bases and J by 0 bases, with 15 bases between the two germline ends. The CDR3 is 17 amino acids. Using a J-beta primer mix together with a sample-barcoded 5' primer, a second PCR was run for about 7 to 12 cycles. From the 5' RACE reads, TCRdb called clonotypes with MiXCR, one entry per CDR3 protein. The profile shows over 600,000 distinct CDR3 sequences, around 50% of them singletons. Specimen: blood. The V call is TRBV5-1, the J call TRBJ2-2; a weak D match, TRBD2 (5 bases). The TCR sequence derives from an elderly man in good health. The CDR3 loop reads CASSSRGGNSNTGELFF. As DNA, the CDR3 is TGCGCCAGCAGCTCCCGGGGTGGGAATTCGAACACCGGGGAGCTGTTTTTT.